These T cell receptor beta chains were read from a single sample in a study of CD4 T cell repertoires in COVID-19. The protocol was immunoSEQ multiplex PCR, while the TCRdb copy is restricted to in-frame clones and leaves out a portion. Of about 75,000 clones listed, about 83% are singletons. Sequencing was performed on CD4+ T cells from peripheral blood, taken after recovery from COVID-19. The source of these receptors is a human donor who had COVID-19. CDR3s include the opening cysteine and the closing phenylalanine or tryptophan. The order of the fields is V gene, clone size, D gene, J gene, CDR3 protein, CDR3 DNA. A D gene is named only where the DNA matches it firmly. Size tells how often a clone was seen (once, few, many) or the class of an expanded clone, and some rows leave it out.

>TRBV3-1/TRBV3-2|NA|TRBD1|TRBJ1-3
CASSQGPGTGVRNTIYF
TGTGCCAGCAGCCAAGGGCCCGGGACAGGGGTGCGGAACACCATATATTTT
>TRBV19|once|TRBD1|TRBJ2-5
CASNTGEETQYF
TGTGCCAGTAATACAGGGGAGGAGACCCAGTACTTC
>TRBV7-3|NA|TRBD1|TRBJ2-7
CASSPNRGSYEQYF
TGTGCCAGCAGCCCAAACAGGGGATCCTACGAGCAGTACTTC
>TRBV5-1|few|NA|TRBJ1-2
CASSLEQGRAYGYTF
TGCGCCAGCAGCTTGGAGCAGGGGCGCGCCTATGGCTACACCTTC
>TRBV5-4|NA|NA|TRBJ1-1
CASSWETLMNTEAFF
TGTGCCAGCAGCTGGGAGACATTGATGAACACTGAAGCTTTCTTT
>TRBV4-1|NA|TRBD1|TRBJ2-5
CASSQRDRGQETQYF
TGCGCCAGCAGCCAGAGGGACAGGGGTCAAGAGACCCAGTACTTC
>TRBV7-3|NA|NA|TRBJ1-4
CASSFPRASEKLFF
TGTGCCAGCAGCTTCCCCCGAGCGTCTGAAAAACTGTTTTTT
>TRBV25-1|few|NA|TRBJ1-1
CASSEYDEDLEAFF
TGTGCCAGCAGTGAATATGATGAGGACCTTGAAGCTTTCTTT
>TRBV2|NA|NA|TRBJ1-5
CASSSDSNQPQHF
TGTGCCAGCAGTTCCGATAGCAATCAGCCCCAGCATTTT
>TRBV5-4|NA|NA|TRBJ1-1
CASSLTGIAGTEAFF
TGTGCCAGCAGCTTGACAGGGATAGCCGGCACTGAAGCTTTCTTT
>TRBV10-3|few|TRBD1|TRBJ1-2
CAISDPGQEANTF
TGTGCCATCAGTGACCCGGGACAGGAAGCTAACACCTTC
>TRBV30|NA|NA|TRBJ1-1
CAWRVRGGGTEAFF
TGTGCCTGGAGGGTTCGAGGCGGTGGCACTGAAGCTTTCTTT
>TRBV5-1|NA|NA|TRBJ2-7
CASSFDPGHSYEQYF
TGCGCCAGCAGCTTTGATCCAGGGCACTCCTACGAGCAGTACTTC
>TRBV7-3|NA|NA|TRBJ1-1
CASSETAWNTEAFF
TGTGCCAGCAGTGAGACAGCCTGGAACACTGAAGCTTTCTTT
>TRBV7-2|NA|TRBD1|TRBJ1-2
CASRVGGASGYTF
TGTGCCAGTAGAGTAGGGGGCGCCAGTGGCTACACCTTC
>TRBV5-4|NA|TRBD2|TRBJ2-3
CASSLGSGSADTQYF
TGTGCCAGCAGCTTGGGAAGCGGGAGTGCAGATACGCAGTATTTT
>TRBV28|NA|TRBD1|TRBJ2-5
CASSLLDREQETQYF
TGTGCCAGCAGTTTACTTGACAGGGAACAAGAGACCCAGTACTTC
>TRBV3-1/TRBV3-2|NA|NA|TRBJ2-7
CASSHGGNSYEQYF
TGTGCCAGCAGCCATGGCGGTAACTCCTACGAGCAGTACTTC
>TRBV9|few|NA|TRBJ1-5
CASSEGNSNQPQHF
TGTGCCAGCAGCGAGGGGAATAGCAATCAGCCCCAGCATTTT
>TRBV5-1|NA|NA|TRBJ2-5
CASSLVGQETQYF
TGCGCCAGCAGCTTGGTTGGGCAAGAGACCCAGTACTTC
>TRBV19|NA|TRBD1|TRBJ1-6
CASSSPGQGKSPLHF
TGTGCCAGTAGTTCCCCGGGACAGGGTAAATCACCCCTCCACTTT
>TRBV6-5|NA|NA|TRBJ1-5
CASSPEVHNQPQHF
TGTGCCAGCAGTCCCGAGGTGCACAATCAGCCCCAGCATTTT
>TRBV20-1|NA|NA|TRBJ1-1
CSARENTEAFF
TGCAGTGCTAGAGAGAACACTGAAGCTTTCTTT
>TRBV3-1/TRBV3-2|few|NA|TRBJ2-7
CASSHGAREREQYF
TGTGCCAGCAGCCATGGTGCCAGGGAGCGCGAGCAGTACTTC
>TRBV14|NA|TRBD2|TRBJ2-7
CASSQRTSGSAEQYF
TGTGCCAGCAGCCAGCGGACTAGCGGGAGTGCCGAGCAGTACTTC
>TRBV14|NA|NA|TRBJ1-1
CASSQVGVGRSNTEAFF
TGTGCCAGCAGCCAAGTGGGGGTAGGGCGGTCGAACACTGAAGCTTTCTTT
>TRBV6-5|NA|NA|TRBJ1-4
CASRGATNEKLFF
TGTGCCAGCAGGGGAGCAACTAATGAAAAACTGTTTTTT
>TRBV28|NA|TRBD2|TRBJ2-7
CASNVGGDEQYF
TGTGCCAGCAACGTGGGGGGGGACGAGCAGTACTTC
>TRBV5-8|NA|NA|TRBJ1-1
CASSLWGANTEAFF
TGTGCCAGCAGCTTATGGGGGGCGAACACTGAAGCTTTCTTT
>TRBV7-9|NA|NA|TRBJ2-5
CASTKNRDAHQETQYF
TGTGCCAGCACCAAAAACCGGGACGCACACCAAGAGACCCAGTACTTC
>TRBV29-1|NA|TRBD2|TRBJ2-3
CSVEDPRDYGADTQYF
TGCAGCGTTGAAGATCCCCGGGACTACGGGGCAGATACGCAGTATTTT
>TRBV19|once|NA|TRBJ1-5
CASNSVGQGRNNQPQHF
TGTGCCAGTAATTCGGTGGGGCAGGGCAGGAACAATCAGCCCCAGCATTTT
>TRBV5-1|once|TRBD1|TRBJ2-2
CASSIQGLGTGELFF
TGCGCCAGCAGCATACAGGGGTTGGGCACCGGGGAGCTGTTTTTT
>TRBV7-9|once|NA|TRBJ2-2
CASSLAQGTGELFF
TGTGCCAGCAGCTTAGCGCAAGGGACCGGGGAGCTGTTTTTT
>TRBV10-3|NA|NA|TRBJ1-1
CAISESRERAGAFF
TGTGCCATCAGTGAGTCACGGGAGAGGGCGGGAGCTTTCTTT
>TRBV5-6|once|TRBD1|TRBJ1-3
CASSYDRVAGNTIYF
TGTGCCAGCAGCTACGACAGGGTCGCTGGAAACACCATATATTTT
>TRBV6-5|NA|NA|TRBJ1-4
CASSRTAPNEKLFF
TGTGCCAGCAGCCGGACAGCACCTAATGAAAAACTGTTTTTT